These 31 T cell receptor beta chains originate from one sample sequenced in a study of technical replicates of blood from a handful of donors. Measured with immunoSEQ multiplex PCR; TCRdb has only the in-frame clones, and not every one. The sample carries tens of thousands of clones, approximately 94% recorded once. The sequenced sample was T cells isolated from PBMCs. Receptors were obtained from a human donor in good health.

This chain connects TRBV7-3 to TRBJ2-5; TRBD1 aligns across 8 bases. The CDR3 contains 15 residues. Germline V gene data show CDR1 as SGHTA and CDR2 as FQGTGA. The ends lost 5 bases at V and 1 base at J; junction bases unmatched: 6. DNA for the CDR3: TGTGCCAGCAGCAGCCGACAGGGGTCCCAAGAGACCCAGTACTTC. The encoded protein is CASSSRQGSQETQYF.

The rearrangement uses TRBV6-1 and TRBJ2-7; the D gene is possibly TRBD1 (6 bases). The CDR3 is made up of 13 amino acids. Trimming removed 1 base at V and 4 bases at J, with 8 bases between. Germline V CDR1 and CDR2: MNHNS, SASEGT. The CDR3, as DNA: TGTGCCAGCAGTGAAGGACAGGTTTACGAGCAGTACTTC. The encoded protein is CASSEGQVYEQYF.

This clone was observed a handful of times. V and J are TRBV4-2 and TRBJ1-2; D is unresolved. CDR3 length: 14 amino acids. The germline V gene has CDR1 LGHNA and CDR2 YNFKEQ. Trimming cost V 4 bases and J 2 bases, with 11 bases left between them. The CDR3 region has the DNA TGTGCCAGCAGCCTTGACACGAGAAACTATGGCTACACCTTC. This sequence encodes CASSLDTRNYGYTF.

V and J are TRBV28 and TRBJ1-4; D gene unclear. Germline V gene sequence: CDR1 MDHEN, CDR2 SYDVKM. Trimming pared 5 bases from V and 8 bases from J, leaving 15 bases between. The CDR3 spans 14 residues. The CDR3 region is CASSLSGIREKLFF. As DNA, the CDR3 is TGTGCCAGCAGTCTGTCCGGGATCCGGGAAAAACTGTTTTTT.

V is TRBV14 and J is TRBJ2-7; D is ambiguous. The CDR3 consists of 14 residues. Germline lookup yields CDR1 SGHDN and CDR2 FVKESK. Trimming shortened V by 1 base and J by 1 base, and 8 bases separated the two germline ends. CDR3: CASSQVWHSYEQYF. The CDR3 DNA reads TGTGCCAGCAGCCAAGTCTGGCATTCCTACGAGCAGTACTTC. Full variable domain (missing parts from reference TRBV14 and TRBJ2-7): EAGVTQFPSHSVIEKGQTVTLRCDPISGHDNLYWYRRVMGKEIKFLLHFVKESKQDESGMPNNRFLAERTGGTYSTLKVQPAELEDSGVYFCASSQVWHSYEQYFGPGTRLTVT.

DNA for the CDR3: TGCAGGGCACAGGGGTCCACTGAAGCTTTCTTT. This translates into CRAQGSTEAFF. The chain links TRBV20-1 to TRBJ1-1, with 7 nucleotides matching TRBD1. This CDR3 comprises 11 residues. The germline V gene encodes CDR1 DFQATT and CDR2 SNEGSKA (reference sequence).

This chain joins TRBV7-9 and TRBJ1-4; D not certain. The CDR3 consists of 13 residues. Germline V CDR1 and CDR2: SEHNR, FQNEAQ (reference sequence). V was trimmed by 4 bases and J by 8 bases, leaving 11 bases between them. The CDR3: CASSSLTYEKLFF. In DNA, the CDR3 is TGTGCCAGCAGCTCGCTAACCTACGAAAAACTGTTTTTT.

V is TRBV6-5 and J is TRBJ2-7, with D perhaps TRBD2 (5 bases). V lost 6 bases and J 0 bases, leaving 15 bases between the germline ends. Per the germline V gene, CDR1 is MNHEY and CDR2 is SVGAGI. The length of the CDR3 is 15 residues. CDR3 nucleotides: TGTGCCAGCAGACAGAGCGGAAAAAACTCCTACGAGCAGTACTTC. Its translation: CASRQSGKNSYEQYF.

The chain combines TRBV7-2 with TRBJ2-1; TRBD2 matches 7 bases. CDR3 size: 15 residues. Germline CDR1 and CDR2: SGHTA and FQGNSA. Trimming at V came to 4 bases and at J to 0 bases, leaving 3 bases not matched to a gene. CDR3 bases: TGTGCCAGCAGCTCACTAGCGAGCTCCTACAATGAGCAGTTCTTC. It codes for CASSSLASSYNEQFF.

The rearrangement joins TRBV19 to TRBJ2-7; the D gene is possibly TRBD2 (6 bases). The CDR3 spans 15 residues. Per germline, CDR1 LNHDA and CDR2 SQIVND (reference sequence). The V gene lost 6 bases and the J gene lost 3 bases, with 18 bases spanning the gap. The CDR3 region has the DNA TGTGCCAGTAGACCAGGAGCCGGGACTTACTACGAGCAGTACTTC. Protein: CASRPGAGTYYEQYF.

The CDR3: CASSIGATYEQYF. The CDR3 DNA reads TGTGCCAGTAGTATAGGGGCCACCTACGAGCAGTACTTC. The J gene is TRBJ2-7, the V gene TRBV19; no clear D gene. Looked up from germline, CDR1 is LNHDA and CDR2 is SQIVND (reference sequence). The CDR3 sequence is 13 residues long. Trimming pared 1 base from V and 2 bases from J, leaving 6 bases between.

The CDR3 here is CASSQVHGTEYGYTF. The CDR3, as DNA: TGCGCCAGCAGCCAAGTCCACGGGACAGAGTATGGCTACACCTTC. The chain has TRBV4-3 and TRBJ1-2; 7 nucleotides match TRBD1. Trimming took 1 base from V and 5 from J; bases not matched to a gene: 7. Looked up from germline, CDR1 is LGHNA and CDR2 is YSLEER. This CDR3 has 15 residues.

The chain has TRBV19 and TRBJ1-5; no definite D call. Germline values: CDR1 LNHDA, CDR2 SQIVND (reference sequence). Trimming removed 1 base at V and 7 bases at J, with 14 bases between. The CDR3 contains 15 residues. The CDR3 DNA reads as TGTGCCAGTAGTATAGGCGGCACCCTTGGGCAGCCCCAGCATTTT. Translating it yields CASSIGGTLGQPQHF.

The chain combines TRBV7-2 with TRBJ2-7; a possible D gene is TRBD2 (6 bases). The CDR3 runs to 13 residues. V was pared by 3 bases and J by 4 bases, with 10 bases between. Germline CDR1 and CDR2: SGHTA and FQGNSA. This CDR3 is CASSLEGRYEQYF. DNA of the CDR3: TGTGCCAGCAGCTTGGAAGGGAGGTACGAGCAGTACTTC.

CDR3: CASSSLAGGPGNEQFF. The CDR3 nucleotides read TGTGCCAGCAGCTCTCTCGCGGGAGGGCCGGGAAATGAGCAGTTCTTC. The J gene is TRBJ2-1, the V gene TRBV11-2; TRBD2 agrees at 9 bases. CDR3 size: 16 residues. Germline CDR1 SGHAT, CDR2 FQNNGV. J lost 7 bases, V lost 4 bases, and 11 bases had no gene match.

The V gene is TRBV10-1, the J gene TRBJ2-5, with 7 bases fitting TRBD2. The CDR3 length is 14 residues. J was trimmed by 5 bases and V by 8 bases; bases with no gene match: 11. The germline CDR1 and CDR2 sequences are WNHNN and SYGVQD (reference sequence). In nucleotides, the CDR3 is TGCGCCAGCTCTGCTAGCGGAGAGCGGGAGACCCAGTACTTC. Translated: CASSASGERETQYF.

This chain connects TRBV5-1 to TRBJ2-7; 9 nucleotides line up with TRBD1. Unmatched junction bases numbered 10, after V lost 0 bases and J lost 6 bases. Germline CDR1 is SGHRS and CDR2 is YFSETQ. The CDR3 loop spans 16 amino acids. The DNA of the CDR3 is TGCGCCAGCAGCTTGGGGCTAAACAGGGGGCAAGGCGAGCAGTACTTC. Its translation is CASSLGLNRGQGEQYF.

The rearrangement links TRBV9 to TRBJ2-1, with a tentative D call TRBD2 (6 bases). Germline V lookup: CDR1 SGDLS, CDR2 YYNGEE. This CDR3 has 15 residues. V lost 0 bases to trimming and J lost 0 bases, with 7 bases between them. CDR3 region: CASSVGGDSYNEQFF. The CDR3 DNA reads TGTGCCAGCAGCGTAGGCGGGGACTCCTACAATGAGCAGTTCTTC.

The rearrangement joins TRBV4-3 to TRBJ1-1; D unclear. This CDR3 has 13 residues. V lost 7 bases, J lost 0 bases, and 9 bases lay in between. In germline, CDR1 is LGHNA, CDR2 YSLEER. Written as DNA, the CDR3 is TGCGCCAGCAAGGTTGACATGAACACTGAAGCTTTCTTT. Translated, it gives CASKVDMNTEAFF.

This chain uses TRBV5-1 with TRBJ2-3, with 10 bases lining up with TRBD2. The V and J ends lost 4 bases and 2 bases, in that order; junction bases with no gene match: 7. Germline-derived CDR1 and CDR2 are SGHRS and YFSETQ. CDR3 size: 16 residues. The chain's CDR3 is CASSPRLAGVTDTQYF. The CDR3 DNA is TGCGCCAGCAGCCCTCGACTAGCGGGCGTCACAGATACGCAGTATTTT.

The gene calls are TRBV15 and TRBJ1-2, with D hard to call. Trimming cost V 0 bases and J 7 bases, with 9 bases left between them. There are 13 residues in the CDR3. Germline assignment: CDR1 LNHNV and CDR2 YYDKDF (reference sequence). The CDR3 sequence is CATSREGPLGYTF. CDR3 in DNA: TGTGCCACCAGCAGAGAGGGCCCCCTTGGCTACACCTTC.

The genes are TRBV7-6 and TRBJ1-4; tentative D call: TRBD1 (6 bases). The CDR3 is 14 amino acids. From germline, CDR1 is SGHVS and CDR2 FNYEAQ. V lost 2 bases and J 7 bases, leaving 11 bases between the germline ends. CDR3 sequence reads: CASSLNTGTEKLFF. The CDR3 DNA reads as TGTGCCAGCAGCTTAAATACAGGGACTGAAAAACTGTTTTTT. The variable domain in full, with the rest retrieved from reference TRBV7-6 and TRBJ1-4, is GAGVSQSPRYKVTKRGQDVALRCDPISGHVSLYWYRQALGQGPEFLTYFNYEAQQDKSGLPNDRFSAERPEGSISTLTIQRTEQRDSAMYRCASSLNTGTEKLFFGSGTQLSVL.

The CDR3 coding sequence is TGTGCCATCAGTGAGGGGGGACAAGATGAAAAACTGTTTTTT. Its translation: CAISEGGQDEKLFF. This chain uses TRBV10-3 with TRBJ1-4; the D gene is possibly TRBD1 (6 bases). CDR1 ENHRY and CDR2 SYGVKD come from the germline V gene. V shed 2 bases and J shed 6 bases, with 10 bases lying between them. This CDR3 has 14 residues.

The gene calls are TRBV2 and TRBJ2-3; D gene ambiguous. The V end lost 6 bases, the J end lost 5 bases, and 12 bases lay between the germline ends. CDR3 size: 13 residues. Germline V CDR1 and CDR2: SNHLY, FYNNEI. CDR3 region: CASSESRKDTQYF. In nucleotides, the CDR3 is TGTGCCAGCAGCGAGTCGCGAAAAGATACGCAGTATTTT.

V usage is TRBV6-1 and J usage is TRBJ2-6; 10 bases agree with TRBD1. V lost 4 bases and J lost 4; bases outside the gene matches: 4. The CDR3 runs 16 residues. CDR1 and CDR2 from the germline V gene are MNHNS and SASEGT. CDR3 residues: CASSGGQGTGANVLTF. The DNA of the CDR3 is TGTGCCAGCAGTGGGGGACAGGGGACGGGGGCCAACGTCCTGACTTTC.

The CDR3 is CAGGTSDYYEQYF. The CDR3 coding sequence is TGTGCCGGCGGGACTAGCGACTACTACGAGCAGTACTTC. V is TRBV2 and J is TRBJ2-7, with 10 bases lining up with TRBD2. The CDR3 consists of 13 residues. Germline V lookup: CDR1 SNHLY, CDR2 FYNNEI. V shed 11 bases, J shed 3 bases, and the junction held 7 bases outside the gene matches.

J is TRBJ2-2 and V is TRBV6-5, with TRBD1 matching 8 bases. V shed 9 bases and J 4 bases; nucleotides not matched to a gene: 7. This CDR3 has 14 residues. Germline assignment: CDR1 MNHEY and CDR2 SVGAGI. CDR3 sequence (DNA): TGTGCCAGTGCCAGACAGGGGTCCACCGGGGAGCTGTTTTTT. Translating gives CASARQGSTGELFF.

This clone was counted once. The chain uses TRBV5-1 and TRBJ1-2; 7 bases align to TRBD1. J was trimmed by 6 bases and V by 4 bases; bases with no gene match: 6. This CDR3 has 13 amino acids. Germline assignment: CDR1 SGHRS and CDR2 YFSETQ. In DNA, the CDR3 is TGCGCCAGCAGCGCAGACAGGGTTGATGGCTACACCTTC. Its translation is CASSADRVDGYTF.

The CDR3 nucleotides read TGTGCCAGCAGCTTATTTAATCCAGCGGGAGGGTCCTACGAGCAGTACTTC. It yields the protein CASSLFNPAGGSYEQYF. This chain links TRBV13 with TRBJ2-7; 10 bases fit TRBD2. Looked up from germline, CDR1 is PRHDT and CDR2 is FYEKMQ (reference sequence). This CDR3 has 17 amino acids. With 2 bases clipped from V and 1 base from J, the junction kept 8 bases outside the gene matches. The full variable domain, its missing parts supplied by reference TRBV13 and TRBJ2-7, is AAGVIQSPRHLIKEKRETATLKCYPIPRHDTVYWYQQGPGQDPQFLISFYEKMQSDKGSIPDRFSAQQFSDYHSELNMSSLELGDSALYFCASSLFNPAGGSYEQYFGPGTRLTVT.

This clone is a singleton in its sample. The chain carries TRBV10-3 and TRBJ2-1; 14 positions agree with TRBD2. CDR1 ENHRY and CDR2 SYGVKD come from the germline V gene. The J segment lost 4 bases and the V segment lost 2 bases, leaving 10 bases of the junction unmatched. The CDR3 covers 19 residues. The CDR3 region has the DNA TGTGCCATCAGTGAGCTAAAGTCCGGGACTAGCGGGGGATACAATGAGCAGTTCTTC. It is translated as CAISELKSGTSGGYNEQFF.

In DNA form, the CDR3 reads TGTGCCAGCAGCTTGACAAGGGACAGGGGGGAAGGAATTCAGTACTTC. It encodes CASSLTRDRGEGIQYF. The chain has TRBV7-9 and TRBJ2-4; 11 nucleotides agree with TRBD1. CDR3 size: 16 residues. Germline values: CDR1 SEHNR, CDR2 FQNEAQ (reference sequence). Trimming cost V 3 bases and J 10 bases; bases outside gene matches: 11.